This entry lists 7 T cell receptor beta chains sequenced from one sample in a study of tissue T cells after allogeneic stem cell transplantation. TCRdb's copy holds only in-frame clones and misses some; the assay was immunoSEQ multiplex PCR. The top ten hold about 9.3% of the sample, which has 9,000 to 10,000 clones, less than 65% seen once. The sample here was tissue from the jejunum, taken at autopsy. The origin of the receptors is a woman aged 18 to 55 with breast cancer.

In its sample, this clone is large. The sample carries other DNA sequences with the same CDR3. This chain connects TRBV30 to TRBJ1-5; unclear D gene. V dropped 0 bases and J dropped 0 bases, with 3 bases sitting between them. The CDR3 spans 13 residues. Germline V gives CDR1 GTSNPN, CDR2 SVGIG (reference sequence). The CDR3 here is CAWSVDSNQPQHF. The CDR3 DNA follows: TGTGCCTGGAGTGTAGATAGCAATCAGCCCCAGCATTTT.

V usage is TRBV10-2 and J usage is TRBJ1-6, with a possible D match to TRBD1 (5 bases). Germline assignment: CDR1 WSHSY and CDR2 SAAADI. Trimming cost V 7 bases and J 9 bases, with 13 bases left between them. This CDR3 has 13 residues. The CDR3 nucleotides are TGCGCCAGCAATGGGGCGACGGGTTCACCCCTCCACTTT. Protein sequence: CASNGATGSPLHF.

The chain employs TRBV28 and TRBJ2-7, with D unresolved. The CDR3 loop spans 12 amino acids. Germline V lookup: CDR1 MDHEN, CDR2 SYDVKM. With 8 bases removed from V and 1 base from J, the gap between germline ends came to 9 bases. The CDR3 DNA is TGTGCCAGCCAAAGGAGATCCTACGAGCAGTACTTC. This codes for CASQRRSYEQYF.

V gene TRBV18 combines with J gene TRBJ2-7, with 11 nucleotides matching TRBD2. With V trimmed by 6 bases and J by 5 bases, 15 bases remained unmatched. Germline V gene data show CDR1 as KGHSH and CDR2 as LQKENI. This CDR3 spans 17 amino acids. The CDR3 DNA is TGTGCCAGCTCCCTTCACGGGACTAGCGGATCGAGGGACGAGCAGTACTTC. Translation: CASSLHGTSGSRDEQYF.

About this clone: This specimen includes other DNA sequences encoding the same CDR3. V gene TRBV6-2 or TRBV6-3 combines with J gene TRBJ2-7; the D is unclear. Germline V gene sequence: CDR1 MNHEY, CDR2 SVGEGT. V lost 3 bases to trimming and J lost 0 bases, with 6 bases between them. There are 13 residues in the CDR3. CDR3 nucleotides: TGTGCCAGCAGTTATGTCGCCTCCTACGAGCAGTACTTC. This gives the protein CASSYVASYEQYF.

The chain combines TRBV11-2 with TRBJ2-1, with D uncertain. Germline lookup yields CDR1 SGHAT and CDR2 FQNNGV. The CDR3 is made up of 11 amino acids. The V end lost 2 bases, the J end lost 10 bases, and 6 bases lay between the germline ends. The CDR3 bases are TGTGCCAGCAGCTTATGGGTCGAGCAGTTCTTC. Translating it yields CASSLWVEQFF.

For the CDR3, the DNA is TGCGCCAGCAGCTCCCCCGGGACAGGGATTGATGAAAAACTGTTTTTT. This sequence encodes CASSSPGTGIDEKLFF. The V and J genes are TRBV4-3 and TRBJ1-4; 9 bases fit TRBD1. Losses at the gene ends were 5 bases for V and 6 bases for J; bases not matched to a gene: 10. The CDR3 runs 16 residues. Germline CDR1 and CDR2: LGHNA and YSLEER.